One and the same sample provided the 28 T cell receptor beta chains below, sequenced in a study of blood T cell repertoires in COVID-19. Libraries were prepared by immunoSEQ multiplex PCR; TCRdb keeps only in-frame clonotypes and omits some of them. This sample carries some 30,000 clones, 75% to 85% of them seen once, and the ten largest clones take around 7%. The sample comprised peripheral blood. The source is a man aged 55 to 70 with active COVID-19.

V and J are TRBV28 and TRBJ1-1; D is ambiguous. The CDR3 extends over 16 amino acids. The germline CDR1 and CDR2 sequences are MDHEN and SYDVKM. The ends were cut back, 6 bases at V and 6 bases at J, with 23 bases in the middle. In DNA, the CDR3 is TGTGCCAGCAGCACCCTTTCTTATAGTGCTAACGCTGAAGCTTTCTTT. It encodes CASSTLSYSANAEAFF.

The chain employs TRBV18 and TRBJ1-1, with TRBD1 as a possible D gene (6 bases). Trimming took off 4 bases at V and 3 bases at J, with 12 bases between the two ends. Germline CDR1 and CDR2: KGHSH and LQKENI. There are 14 residues in the CDR3. DNA of the CDR3: TGTGCCAGCTCACTAGGACAGTTCGACACTGAAGCTTTCTTT. Protein product: CASSLGQFDTEAFF. Drawing the rest from reference TRBV18 and TRBJ1-1, the complete variable domain is NAGVMQNPRHLVRRRGQEARLRCSPMKGHSHVYWYRQLPEEGLKFMVYLQKENIIDESGMPKERFSAEFPKEGPSILRIQQVVRGDSAAYFCASSLGQFDTEAFFGQGTRLTVV.

V and J are TRBV3-1 (or the pseudogene TRBV3-2) and TRBJ2-7; 7 bases match TRBD2. The CDR3 has 16 amino acids. J gave up 6 bases and V 4 bases, and 15 bases lay outside the gene matches. Germline V gene data show CDR1 as LGHDT and CDR2 as YNNKEL (reference sequence). CDR3 protein: CASSRNPGTNIGEQYF. For the CDR3, the DNA is TGTGCCAGCAGCCGAAACCCCGGGACTAACATCGGCGAGCAGTACTTC.

The chain recombines TRBV5-1 with TRBJ2-2; D is undetermined. V was shortened by 4 bases and J by 10 bases, with 23 bases between the two germline ends. CDR3 length: 16 residues. CDR1 and CDR2 from the germline V gene are SGHRS and YFSETQ. DNA for the CDR3: TGCGCCAGCAGCCCTGGAGTTCCCCCCGTTCCCTTGGAGCTGTTTTTT. Encoded protein: CASSPGVPPVPLELFF.

The chain links TRBV7-2 to TRBJ2-2; maybe TRBD2 (6 bases). V was cut by 2 bases and J by 1 base, with 11 bases left in between. Germline V gene lookup returns CDR1 SGHTA and CDR2 FQGNSA. The CDR3 is 16 amino acids. The chain's CDR3 is CASSLSRELNTGELFF. The CDR3 nucleotides are TGTGCCAGCAGCTTAAGTCGGGAGTTGAACACCGGGGAGCTGTTTTTT.

This chain links TRBV19 with TRBJ2-7, with D hard to call. From germline, CDR1 is LNHDA and CDR2 SQIVND (reference sequence). The CDR3 length is 13 residues. V lost 2 bases to trimming and J lost 2 bases, with 7 bases between them. CDR3 in DNA: TGTGCCAGTAGTATAAACTTGGCCTACGAGCAGTACTTC. Its protein is CASSINLAYEQYF.

This chain's CDR3 is CASSLTGQGVYEQYF. The CDR3 DNA reads TGTGCCAGCAGCTTAACGGGACAGGGTGTCTACGAGCAGTACTTC. This rearrangement joins TRBV7-9 to TRBJ2-7, with 9 bases lining up with TRBD1. Per the germline V gene, CDR1 is SEHNR and CDR2 is FQNEAQ (reference sequence). The CDR3 sequence is 15 residues long. V lost 2 bases to trimming and J lost 3 bases; unmatched junction nucleotides: 5.

The chain is built from TRBV28 and TRBJ2-4, with 10 bases matching TRBD2. CDR1 and CDR2 from the germline V gene are MDHEN and SYDVKM. There are 19 residues in the CDR3. The ends lost 3 bases at V and 0 bases at J; junction bases unmatched: 11. The CDR3 DNA reads as TGTGCCAGCAGTTTCGCAGCGGGAGGGACCGATCTAGCCAAAAACATTCAGTACTTC. Its protein is CASSFAAGGTDLAKNIQYF. Filled out from reference TRBV28 and TRBJ2-4, the complete variable domain reads DVKVTQSSRYLVKRTGEKVFLECVQDMDHENMFWYRQDPGLGLRLIYFSYDVKMKEKGDIPEGYSVSREKKERFSLILESASTNQTSMYLCASSFAAGGTDLAKNIQYFGAGTRLSVL.

This chain joins TRBV6-2 or TRBV6-3 and TRBJ2-5; the match to TRBD2 covers 14 bases. Looked up from germline, CDR1 is MNHEY and CDR2 is SVGEGT. This CDR3 region has 18 residues. The V and J ends lost 4 bases and 1 base, in that order; junction bases with no gene match: 8. CDR3 DNA sequence: TGTGCCAGCAGTTTGGTGACTAGCGGGAGGGATCGCCAAGAGACCCAGTACTTC. Translating it yields CASSLVTSGRDRQETQYF.

The J gene is TRBJ2-7, the V gene TRBV14; 10 positions agree with TRBD2. The CDR3 loop spans 14 amino acids. Trimming took 7 bases from V and 5 from J; bases not matched to a gene: 8. CDR1 SGHDN and CDR2 FVKESK come from the germline V gene. The CDR3 sequence is CASTRAGGPNEQYF. The DNA of the CDR3 is TGTGCCAGCACCAGAGCGGGAGGGCCGAACGAGCAGTACTTC.

The chain uses TRBV5-1 and TRBJ1-1; 9 bases fit TRBD1. The germline V gene encodes CDR1 SGHRS and CDR2 YFSETQ. The CDR3 has 15 amino acids. After removal of 4 bases from V and 1 base from J, the junction contained 5 bases not matched to a gene. The CDR3 loop is CASSPEGQGNTEAFF. The CDR3 region has the DNA TGCGCCAGCAGCCCGGAGGGACAGGGGAACACTGAAGCTTTCTTT.

The sample holds a few counts of this clone. J is TRBJ2-7 and V is TRBV11-2, with TRBD1 identical over 8 bases. The J segment lost 6 bases and the V segment lost 4 bases, leaving 11 bases of the junction unmatched. The CDR3 is 15 amino acids. Germline-derived CDR1 and CDR2 are SGHAT and FQNNGV. The CDR3 DNA follows: TGTGCCAGCAGCTACCGACAGGGGATGAGGAGCGAGCAGTACTTC. It translates to CASSYRQGMRSEQYF. Full variable domain (rest looked up from reference TRBV11-2 and TRBJ2-7): EAGVAQSPRYKIIEKRQSVAFWCNPISGHATLYWYQQILGQGPKLLIQFQNNGVVDDSQLPKDRFSAERLKGVDSTLKIQPAKLEDSAVYLCASSYRQGMRSEQYFGPGTRLTVT.

This clone was counted between two and nine times. The genes are TRBV19 and TRBJ1-5, with no clear D. The length of the CDR3 is 16 residues. Per the germline V gene, CDR1 is LNHDA and CDR2 is SQIVND (reference sequence). Trimming took 6 bases from V and 1 from J, leaving 16 bases between them. For the CDR3, the DNA is TGTGCCAGTAGCACCTCCTTGGGAGGAAGCAATCAGCCCCAGCATTTT. Translating it yields CASSTSLGGSNQPQHF.

The chain is built from TRBV5-1 and TRBJ1-6; a weak D match, TRBD1 (6 bases). The CDR3 has 16 residues. Trimming took 3 bases from V and 4 from J, leaving 14 bases between them. The V gene's germline CDR1 is SGHRS and CDR2 YFSETQ. The CDR3 nucleotides read TGCGCCAGCAGCTCCGGGGGGCAGGGGTATAATTCACCCCTCCACTTT. Translation: CASSSGGQGYNSPLHF.

The chain employs TRBV11-2 and TRBJ2-5; a possible D gene is TRBD2 (5 bases). The V gene's germline CDR1 is SGHAT and CDR2 FQNNGV. The length of the CDR3 is 15 residues. With 5 bases removed from V and 1 base from J, the gap between germline ends came to 14 bases. The CDR3 spells CASSLPAAGQETQYF. CDR3 bases: TGTGCCAGCAGCCTCCCAGCGGCAGGCCAAGAGACCCAGTACTTC.

The rearrangement links TRBV18 to TRBJ2-4; 9 positions match TRBD2. Germline V gives CDR1 KGHSH, CDR2 LQKENI. The CDR3 has 16 amino acids. With V trimmed by 1 base and J by 3 bases, 4 bases remained unmatched. CDR3 protein: CASSPQASGIKNIQYF. As DNA, the CDR3 is TGTGCCAGCTCACCACAGGCTAGCGGGATCAAAAACATTCAGTACTTC.

V and J are TRBV5-1 and TRBJ2-7, with 14 bases aligning to TRBD2. The CDR3 covers 14 residues. The ends lost 8 bases at V and 2 bases at J; junction bases unmatched: 3. Germline values: CDR1 SGHRS, CDR2 YFSETQ. The CDR3 here is CARETSGRAYEQYV. In nucleotides, the CDR3 is TGCGCCAGGGAGACTAGCGGGAGGGCCTACGAGCAGTACGTC.

The V gene is TRBV11-2, the J gene TRBJ2-1; 7 positions match TRBD2. In germline, CDR1 is SGHAT, CDR2 FQNNGV. CDR3 size: 17 residues. J was trimmed by 6 bases and V by 5 bases; bases with no gene match: 16. CDR3 in DNA: TGTGCCAGCAGCAAAGTATCCCCGGGAGGTGGGGGCAATGAGCAGTTCTTC. Translated, it gives CASSKVSPGGGGNEQFF.

This clone is a singleton in its sample. The rearrangement links TRBV4-1 to TRBJ2-1, with TRBD2 as a possible D gene (5 bases). The V end lost 6 bases, the J end lost 2 bases, and 14 bases lay between the germline ends. This CDR3 contains 15 residues. Germline lookup yields CDR1 MGHRA and CDR2 YSYEKL. The CDR3 region is CASRSNGIPYNEQFF. The CDR3 region has the DNA TGCGCCAGCAGGAGTAACGGGATCCCCTACAATGAGCAGTTCTTC.

The chain employs TRBV19 and TRBJ1-2; 7 positions agree with TRBD1. Germline CDR1 reads LNHDA; CDR2 reads SQIVND (reference sequence). After removal of 3 bases from V and 0 bases from J, the junction contained 1 base not matched to a gene. This CDR3 is built from 14 residues. The CDR3 loop is CASSIGTANYGYTF. The CDR3 DNA reads as TGTGCCAGTAGTATTGGGACAGCTAACTATGGCTACACCTTC.

The chain couples TRBV3-1 (or the pseudogene TRBV3-2) to TRBJ2-1; 11 bases line up with TRBD2. Looked up from germline, CDR1 is LGHDT and CDR2 is YNNKEL (reference sequence). Unmatched junction bases numbered 11, after V lost 4 bases and J lost 9 bases. The CDR3 loop spans 16 amino acids. The CDR3 loop reads CASSLRLSGREGEQFF. In DNA, the CDR3 is TGTGCCAGCAGCCTGAGACTTAGCGGGAGGGAGGGTGAGCAGTTCTTC.

CDR3 bases: TGTGCCAGCAGCCGAGGACTAGCCCAAGAGACCCAGTACTTC. Translated: CASSRGLAQETQYF. The chain carries TRBV5-5 and TRBJ2-5; 8 bases line up with TRBD2. The germline V gene has CDR1 SGHKS and CDR2 YYEKEE (reference sequence). The CDR3 is 14 amino acids. The junction had 3 bases not matched to a gene; V was cut back by 4 bases and J by 1 base.

This sequence joins TRBV19 and TRBJ1-5; 7 bases map to TRBD1. This CDR3 spans 15 amino acids. V was pared by 3 bases and J by 8 bases, with 10 bases of the junction left unmatched. Germline V gene lookup returns CDR1 LNHDA and CDR2 SQIVND (reference sequence). The CDR3 DNA sequence: TGTGCCAGTAGTATCGGCTCGGCAGGGGGTAAGCCCCAGCATTTT. It is translated as CASSIGSAGGKPQHF.

The genes are TRBV6-5 and TRBJ2-5, with D possibly TRBD2 on 6 matching bases. CDR3 length equals 15 residues. V dropped 8 bases and J dropped 2 bases, with 18 bases sitting between them. CDR1 and CDR2 from the germline V gene are MNHEY and SVGAGI. CDR3 sequence reads: CASGTRGLKQETQYF. For the CDR3, the DNA is TGTGCCAGCGGAACTCGGGGACTCAAGCAAGAGACCCAGTACTTC.

The chain couples TRBV11-3 to TRBJ2-1; 13 positions match TRBD2. The length of the CDR3 is 16 residues. The germline V gene has CDR1 SGHNT and CDR2 YENEEA. The V and J ends lost 5 bases and 4 bases, in that order; junction bases with no gene match: 5. The chain's CDR3 is CASSTILAGGYNEQFF. The CDR3 DNA sequence: TGTGCCAGCAGCACGATACTAGCGGGAGGGTACAATGAGCAGTTCTTC. Drawing the rest from reference TRBV11-3 and TRBJ2-1, the complete variable domain is EAGVVQSPRYKIIEKKQPVAFWCNPISGHNTLYWYLQNLGQGPELLIRYENEEAVDDSQLPKDRFSAERLKGVDSTLKIQPAELGDSAVYLCASSTILAGGYNEQFFGPGTRLTVL.

V gene TRBV7-8 combines with J gene TRBJ2-3; D is undetermined. The length of the CDR3 is 12 residues. V was trimmed by 7 bases and J by 6 bases, leaving 11 bases between them. Germline values: CDR1 SGHVS, CDR2 FQNEAQ. CDR3 DNA sequence: TGTGCCAGCACCATCCAGGTGGATACGCAGTATTTT. Residues: CASTIQVDTQYF.

The genes are TRBV7-9 and TRBJ2-3; D is perhaps TRBD1 (6 bases). The germline gives CDR1 SEHNR, CDR2 FQNEAQ (reference sequence). The CDR3 contains 14 residues. Trimming took off 7 bases at V and 2 bases at J, with 13 bases between the two ends. The CDR3 protein is CASTATGNTDTQYF. DNA for the CDR3: TGTGCCAGCACCGCTACAGGGAACACAGATACGCAGTATTTT.

J is TRBJ2-7 and V is TRBV27, with D hard to call. Germline loops: CDR1 MNHEY, CDR2 SMNVEV (reference sequence). The CDR3 totals 12 residues. Trimming left V 5 bases short and J 7 bases short, with 12 bases between. The CDR3 region is CASSQIPGEQYF. The CDR3 nucleotides read TGTGCCAGCAGTCAGATCCCGGGTGAGCAGTACTTC.